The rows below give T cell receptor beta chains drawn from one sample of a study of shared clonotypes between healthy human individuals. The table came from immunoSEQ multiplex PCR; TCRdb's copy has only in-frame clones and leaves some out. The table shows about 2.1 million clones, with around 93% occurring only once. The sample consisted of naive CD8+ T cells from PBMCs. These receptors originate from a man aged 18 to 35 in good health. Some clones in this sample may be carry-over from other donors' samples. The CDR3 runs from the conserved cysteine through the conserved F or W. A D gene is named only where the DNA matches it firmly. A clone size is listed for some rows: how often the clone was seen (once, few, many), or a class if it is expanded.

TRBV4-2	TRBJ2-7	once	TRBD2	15	CASSQSSVAGWEQYF	TGTGCCAGCAGCCAGAGTTCGGTAGCGGGATGGGAGCAGTACTTC
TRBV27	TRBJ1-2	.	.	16	CASSPSVGLLNYGYTF	TGTGCCAGCAGTCCTAGTGTGGGACTTCTTAACTATGGCTACACCTTC
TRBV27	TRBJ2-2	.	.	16	CASSPGGGVMVGELFF	TGTGCCAGCAGCCCGGGCGGGGGCGTAATGGTCGGGGAGCTGTTTTTT
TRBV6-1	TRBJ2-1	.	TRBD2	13	CASSWGRAYEQFF	TGTGCCAGCAGCTGGGGGAGGGCCTATGAGCAGTTCTTC
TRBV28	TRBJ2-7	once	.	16	CASTVRGRNPSYEQYF	TGTGCCAGCACCGTTAGGGGCAGGAACCCCTCCTACGAGCAGTACTTC
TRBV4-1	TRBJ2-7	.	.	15	CASSQFVHNSYEQYF	TGCGCCAGCAGCCAATTTGTGCACAACTCCTACGAGCAGTACTTC
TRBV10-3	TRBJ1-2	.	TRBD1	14	CAITEAGGGSGYTF	TGTGCCATCACAGAGGCAGGGGGCGGGAGTGGCTACACCTTC
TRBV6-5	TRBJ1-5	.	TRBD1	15	CATRDRSVGNQPQHF	TGTGCCACACGGGACAGGTCGGTGGGCAATCAGCCCCAGCATTTT
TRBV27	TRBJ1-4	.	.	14	CASSLRQHNEKLFF	TGTGCCAGCAGTTTGAGGCAGCATAATGAAAAACTGTTTTTT
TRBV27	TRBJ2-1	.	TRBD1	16	CASSLTGAYSYNEQFF	TGTGCCAGCAGTCTGACAGGGGCGTATTCCTACAATGAGCAGTTCTTC
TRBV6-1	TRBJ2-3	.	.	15	CASTTTPRGTDTQYF	TGTGCCAGCACGACTACCCCCAGGGGCACAGATACGCAGTATTTT
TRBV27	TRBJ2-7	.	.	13	CASSLSEAYEQYF	TGTGCCAGCAGTTTATCGGAAGCCTACGAGCAGTACTTC
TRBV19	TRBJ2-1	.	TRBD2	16	CASSMRAAGAYNEQFF	TGTGCCAGTAGTATGAGGGCGGCGGGAGCCTACAATGAGCAGTTCTTC
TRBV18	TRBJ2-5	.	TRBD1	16	CASSRPVDRGRETQYF	TGTGCCAGCTCACGACCGGTAGACAGGGGGCGAGAGACCCAGTACTTC
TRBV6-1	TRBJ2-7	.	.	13	CASSEWSSYEQYF	TGTGCCAGCAGTGAGTGGAGCTCCTACGAGCAGTACTTC
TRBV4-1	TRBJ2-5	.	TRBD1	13	CASSDGQEETQYF	TGCGCCAGCAGCGACGGACAGGAAGAGACCCAGTACTTC
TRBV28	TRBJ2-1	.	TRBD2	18	CASSTRRDLRGLRWEQFF	TGTGCCAGCAGTACCCGGAGGGATTTGCGGGGGTTACGATGGGAGCAGTTCTTC
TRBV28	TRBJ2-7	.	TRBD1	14	CASGPGQGAREQYF	TGTGCCAGCGGGCCTGGACAGGGGGCTCGGGAGCAGTACTTC
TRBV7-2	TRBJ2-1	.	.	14	CASSLAGSYNEQFF	TGTGCCAGCAGCTTAGCTGGCTCCTACAATGAGCAGTTCTTC
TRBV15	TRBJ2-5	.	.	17	CATSTQGQGIGRETQYF	TGTGCCACCAGCACCCAAGGGCAGGGGATCGGGCGAGAGACCCAGTACTTC
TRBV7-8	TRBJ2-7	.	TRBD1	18	CASSLASPGQGVIYEQYF	TGTGCCAGCAGCTTAGCTTCCCCCGGGCAGGGGGTCATCTACGAGCAGTACTTC
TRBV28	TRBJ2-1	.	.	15	CASSPYGPAHNEQFF	TGTGCCAGCAGTCCATACGGGCCCGCTCACAATGAGCAGTTCTTC
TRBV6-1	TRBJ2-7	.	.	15	CASSEYQSSNYEQYF	TGTGCCAGCAGTGAATACCAATCTAGTAACTACGAGCAGTACTTC
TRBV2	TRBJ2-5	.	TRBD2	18	CASSGSGLAGEGQETQYF	TGTGCCAGCAGTGGATCGGGACTAGCGGGAGAGGGGCAAGAGACCCAGTACTTC
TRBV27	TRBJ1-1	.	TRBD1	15	CASRVKGQPNTEAFF	TGTGCCAGCAGGGTAAAGGGACAGCCGAACACTGAAGCTTTCTTT
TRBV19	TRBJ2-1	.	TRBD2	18	CASTLSTGLAGSYNEQFF	TGTGCCAGTACCCTTAGTACTGGACTAGCGGGTTCCTACAATGAGCAGTTCTTC
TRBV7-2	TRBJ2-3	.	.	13	CASSPPVKDTQYF	TGTGCCAGCAGCCCGCCGGTAAAAGATACGCAGTATTTT
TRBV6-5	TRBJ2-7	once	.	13	CASSEGGSYEQYF	TGTGCCAGCAGTGAGGGGGGCTCCTACGAGCAGTACTTC
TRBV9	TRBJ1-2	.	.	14	CASSFTGTHYGYTF	TGTGCCAGCAGTTTTACCGGGACCCACTATGGCTACACCTTC
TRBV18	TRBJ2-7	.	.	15	CASSPGEEGGYEQYF	TGTGCCAGCTCACCGGGGGAAGAGGGAGGCTACGAGCAGTACTTC
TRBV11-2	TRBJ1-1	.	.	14	CASSGRSGYTEAFF	TGTGCCAGCAGCGGTCGCAGTGGGTACACTGAAGCTTTCTTT
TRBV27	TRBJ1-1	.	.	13	CASSLGGTTEAFF	TGTGCCAGCAGTTTGGGGGGGACCACTGAAGCTTTCTTT
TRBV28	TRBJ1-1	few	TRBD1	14	CASSLGQGNTEAFF	TGTGCCAGCAGTTTGGGACAGGGGAACACTGAAGCTTTCTTT
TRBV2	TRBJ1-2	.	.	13	CASSDTANYGYTF	TGTGCCAGCAGTGATACAGCTAACTATGGCTACACCTTC
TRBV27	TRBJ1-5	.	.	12	CASGRINQPQHF	TGTGCCAGCGGACGGATAAATCAGCCCCAGCATTTT
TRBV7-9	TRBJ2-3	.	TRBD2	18	CASSWGLAEVLSTDTQYF	TGTGCCAGCAGCTGGGGACTAGCGGAAGTCCTAAGCACAGATACGCAGTATTTT
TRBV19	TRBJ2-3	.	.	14	CASNGHQSTDTQYF	TGTGCCAGTAACGGACACCAGAGCACAGATACGCAGTATTTT
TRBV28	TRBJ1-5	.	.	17	CASSLGLWNLSNQPQHF	TGTGCCAGCAGTTTGGGGTTGTGGAATCTTAGCAATCAGCCCCAGCATTTT
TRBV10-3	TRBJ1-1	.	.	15	CAINPSREGNTEAFF	TGTGCCATCAACCCTAGCAGGGAAGGGAACACTGAAGCTTTCTTT
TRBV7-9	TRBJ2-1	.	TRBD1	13	CASSSGQVGEQFF	TGTGCCAGCAGTTCCGGACAGGTTGGGGAGCAGTTCTTC
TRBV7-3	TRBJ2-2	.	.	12	CASSLRTGELFF	TGTGCCAGCAGCTTAAGAACCGGGGAGCTGTTTTTT
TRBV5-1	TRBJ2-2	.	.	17	CASSLVTVRTNTGELFF	TGCGCCAGCAGCTTGGTTACCGTGAGGACGAACACCGGGGAGCTGTTTTTT
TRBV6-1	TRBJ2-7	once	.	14	CASRPAVPSYEQYF	TGTGCCTCCAGACCCGCAGTACCTTCCTACGAGCAGTACTTC
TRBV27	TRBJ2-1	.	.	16	CASSRGAGASYNEQFF	TGTGCCAGCAGCCGGGGGGCGGGGGCCTCCTACAATGAGCAGTTCTTC
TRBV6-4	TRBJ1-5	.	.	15	CASSDSGTDNQPQHF	TGTGCCAGCAGTGACTCTGGGACTGATAATCAGCCCCAGCATTTT
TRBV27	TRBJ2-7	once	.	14	CASSSGLRWGEQYF	TGTGCCAGCAGTTCGGGACTCCGTTGGGGCGAGCAGTACTTC
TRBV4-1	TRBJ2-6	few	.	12	CASSQGNNVLTF	TGCGCCAGCAGCCAAGGGAACAACGTCCTGACTTTC
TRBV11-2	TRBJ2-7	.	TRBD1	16	CASSRVSGQVIYEQYF	TGTGCCAGCAGCCGTGTTTCGGGACAGGTCATCTACGAGCAGTACTTC
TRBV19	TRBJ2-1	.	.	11	CASSKQREQFF	TGTGCCAGTAGTAAACAGCGGGAGCAGTTCTTC